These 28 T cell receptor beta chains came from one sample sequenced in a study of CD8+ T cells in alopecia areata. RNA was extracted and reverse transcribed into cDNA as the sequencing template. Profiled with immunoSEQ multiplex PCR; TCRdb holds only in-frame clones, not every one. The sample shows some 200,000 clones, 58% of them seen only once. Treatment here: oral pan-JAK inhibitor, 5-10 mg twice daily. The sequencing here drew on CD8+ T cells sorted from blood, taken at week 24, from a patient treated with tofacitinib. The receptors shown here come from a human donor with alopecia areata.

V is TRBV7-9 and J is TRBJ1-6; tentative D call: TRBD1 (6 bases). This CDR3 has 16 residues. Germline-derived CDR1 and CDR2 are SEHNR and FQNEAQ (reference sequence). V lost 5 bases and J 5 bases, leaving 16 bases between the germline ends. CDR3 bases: TGTGCCAGCAGCGCGTTACAGGGTATTCATAATTCACCCCTCCACTTT. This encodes CASSALQGIHNSPLHF.

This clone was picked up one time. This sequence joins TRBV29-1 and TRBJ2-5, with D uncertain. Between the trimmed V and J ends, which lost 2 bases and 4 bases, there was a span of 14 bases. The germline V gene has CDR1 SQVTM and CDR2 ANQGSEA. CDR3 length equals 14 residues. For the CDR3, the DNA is TGCAGCGTTGAATTCCGCCGAAGGCCAGAGACCCAGTACTTC. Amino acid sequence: CSVEFRRRPETQYF.

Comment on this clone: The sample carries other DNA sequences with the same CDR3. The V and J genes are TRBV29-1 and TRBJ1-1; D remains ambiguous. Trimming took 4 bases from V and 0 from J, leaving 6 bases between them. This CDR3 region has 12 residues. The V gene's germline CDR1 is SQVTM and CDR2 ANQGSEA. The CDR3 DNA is TGCAGCGTTGCACGGATGAACACTGAAGCTTTCTTT. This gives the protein CSVARMNTEAFF.

CDR3 nucleotide sequence: TGTGCCAGCAGCGGTGGAGGGGGTCGGGGTGAGCAGTACTTC. Its translation is CASSGGGGRGEQYF. The chain employs TRBV5-6 and TRBJ2-7; D possibly uses TRBD1 or TRBD2 (6 bases each). V dropped 4 bases and J dropped 7 bases, with 18 bases sitting between them. The germline V gene has CDR1 SGHDT and CDR2 YYEEEE. The CDR3 extends over 14 amino acids.

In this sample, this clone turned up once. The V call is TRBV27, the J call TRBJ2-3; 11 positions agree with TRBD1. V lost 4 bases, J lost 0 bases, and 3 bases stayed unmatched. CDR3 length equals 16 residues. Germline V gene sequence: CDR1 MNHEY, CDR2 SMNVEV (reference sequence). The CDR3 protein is CASSSGTGGSTDTQYF. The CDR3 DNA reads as TGTGCCAGCAGTTCCGGGACAGGGGGAAGCACAGATACGCAGTATTTT.

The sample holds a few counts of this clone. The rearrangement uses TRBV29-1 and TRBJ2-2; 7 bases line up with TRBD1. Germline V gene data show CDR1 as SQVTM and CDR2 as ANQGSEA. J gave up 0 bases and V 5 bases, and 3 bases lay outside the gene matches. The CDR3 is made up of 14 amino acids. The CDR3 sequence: CSVPQGTNTGELFF. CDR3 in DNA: TGCAGCGTTCCACAGGGGACGAACACCGGGGAGCTGTTTTTT.

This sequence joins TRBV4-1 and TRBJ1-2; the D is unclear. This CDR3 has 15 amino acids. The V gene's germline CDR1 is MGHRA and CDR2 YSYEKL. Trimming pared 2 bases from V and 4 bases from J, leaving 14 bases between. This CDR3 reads CASSQISGSGYGYTF. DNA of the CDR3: TGCGCCAGCAGCCAAATCTCTGGGTCTGGCTATGGCTACACCTTC.

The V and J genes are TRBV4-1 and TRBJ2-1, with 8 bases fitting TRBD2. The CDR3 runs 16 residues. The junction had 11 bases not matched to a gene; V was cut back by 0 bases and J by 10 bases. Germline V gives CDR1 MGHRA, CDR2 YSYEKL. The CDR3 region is CASSQERGAKQGEQFF. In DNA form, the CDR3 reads TGCGCCAGCAGCCAAGAGCGGGGGGCTAAGCAGGGAGAGCAGTTCTTC.

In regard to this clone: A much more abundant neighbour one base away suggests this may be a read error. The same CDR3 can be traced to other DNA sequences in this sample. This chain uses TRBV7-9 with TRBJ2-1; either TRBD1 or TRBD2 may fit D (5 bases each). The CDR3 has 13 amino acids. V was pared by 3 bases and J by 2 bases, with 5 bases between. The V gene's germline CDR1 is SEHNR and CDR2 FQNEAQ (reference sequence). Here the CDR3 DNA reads TGTGCCAGCAGCTTGGGGGCCTACAATGAGCAGTTCTTC. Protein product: CASSLGAYNEQFF.

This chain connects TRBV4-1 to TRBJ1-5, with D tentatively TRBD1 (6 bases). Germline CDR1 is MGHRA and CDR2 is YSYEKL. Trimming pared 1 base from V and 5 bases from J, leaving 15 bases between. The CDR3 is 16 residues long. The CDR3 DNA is TGCGCCAGCAGCCAAGTGACAGGAAGGATTTATCAGCCCCAGCATTTT. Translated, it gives CASSQVTGRIYQPQHF.

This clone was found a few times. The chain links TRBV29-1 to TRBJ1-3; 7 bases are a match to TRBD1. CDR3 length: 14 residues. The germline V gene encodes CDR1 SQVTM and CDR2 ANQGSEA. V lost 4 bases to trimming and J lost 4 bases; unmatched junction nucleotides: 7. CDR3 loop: CSVVDRDRGNTIYF. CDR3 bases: TGCAGCGTTGTCGACAGGGATAGAGGAAACACCATATATTTT.

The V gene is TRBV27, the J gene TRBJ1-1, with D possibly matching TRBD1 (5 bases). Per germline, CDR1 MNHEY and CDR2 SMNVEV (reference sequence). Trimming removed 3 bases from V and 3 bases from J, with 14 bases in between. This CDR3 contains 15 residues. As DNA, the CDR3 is TGTGCCAGCAGTTTTGGTGGGGGTATCGACACTGAAGCTTTCTTT. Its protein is CASSFGGGIDTEAFF.

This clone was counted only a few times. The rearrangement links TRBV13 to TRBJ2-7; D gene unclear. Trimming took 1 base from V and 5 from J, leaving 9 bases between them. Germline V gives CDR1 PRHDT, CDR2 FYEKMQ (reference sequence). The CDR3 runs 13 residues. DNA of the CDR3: TGTGCCAGCAGCTTAGAAGGTTCTCACGAGCAGTACTTC. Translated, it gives CASSLEGSHEQYF.

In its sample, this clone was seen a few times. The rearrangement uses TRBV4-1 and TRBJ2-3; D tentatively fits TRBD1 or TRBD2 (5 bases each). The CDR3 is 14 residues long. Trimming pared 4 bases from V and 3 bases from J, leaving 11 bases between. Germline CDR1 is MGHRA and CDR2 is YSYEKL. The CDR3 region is CASSLGGSTDTQYF. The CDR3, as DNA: TGCGCCAGCAGCCTTGGGGGTTCGACAGATACGCAGTATTTT.

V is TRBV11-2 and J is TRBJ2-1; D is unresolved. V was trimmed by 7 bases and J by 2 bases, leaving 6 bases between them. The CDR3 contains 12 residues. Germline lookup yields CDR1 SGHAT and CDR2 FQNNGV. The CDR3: CASTSAYNEQFF. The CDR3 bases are TGTGCCAGCACCAGCGCCTACAATGAGCAGTTCTTC.

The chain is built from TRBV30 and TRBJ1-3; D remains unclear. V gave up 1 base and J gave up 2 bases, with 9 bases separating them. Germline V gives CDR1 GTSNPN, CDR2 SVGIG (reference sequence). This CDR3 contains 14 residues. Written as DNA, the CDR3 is TGTGCCTGGAGTGCCGACACTGCTGGAAACACCATATATTTT. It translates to CAWSADTAGNTIYF. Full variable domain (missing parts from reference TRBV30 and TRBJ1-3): SQTIHQWPATLVQPVGSPLSLECTVEGTSNPNLYWYRQAAGRGLQLLFYSVGIGQISSEVPQNLSASRPQDRQFILSSKKLLLSDSGFYLCAWSADTAGNTIYFGEGSWLTVV.

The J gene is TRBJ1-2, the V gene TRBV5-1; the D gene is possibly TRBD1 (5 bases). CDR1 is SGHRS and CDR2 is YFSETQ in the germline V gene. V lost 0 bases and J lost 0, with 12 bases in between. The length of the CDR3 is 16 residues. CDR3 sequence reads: CASSLEAGGANYGYTF. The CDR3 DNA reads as TGCGCCAGCAGCTTGGAAGCCGGGGGAGCTAACTATGGCTACACCTTC.

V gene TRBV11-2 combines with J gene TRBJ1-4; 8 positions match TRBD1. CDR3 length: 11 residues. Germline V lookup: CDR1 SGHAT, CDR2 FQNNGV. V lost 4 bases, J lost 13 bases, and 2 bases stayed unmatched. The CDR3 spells CASSSTGGLFF. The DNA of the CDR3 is TGTGCCAGCAGCTCCACAGGGGGACTGTTTTTT.

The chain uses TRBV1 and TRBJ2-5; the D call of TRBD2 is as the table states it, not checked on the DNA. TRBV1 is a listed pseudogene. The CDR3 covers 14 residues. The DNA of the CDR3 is TGCACCAGCCAATCCATAAGCCAAATGGAGACCCAGTACTTC. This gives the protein CTSQSISQMETQYF.

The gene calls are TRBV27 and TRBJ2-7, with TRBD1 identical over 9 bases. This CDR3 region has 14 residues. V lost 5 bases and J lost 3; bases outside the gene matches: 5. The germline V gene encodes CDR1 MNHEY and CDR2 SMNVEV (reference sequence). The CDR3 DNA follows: TGTGCCAGCAGTCAACGACAGGGGGTCTACGAGCAGTACTTC. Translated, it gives CASSQRQGVYEQYF.

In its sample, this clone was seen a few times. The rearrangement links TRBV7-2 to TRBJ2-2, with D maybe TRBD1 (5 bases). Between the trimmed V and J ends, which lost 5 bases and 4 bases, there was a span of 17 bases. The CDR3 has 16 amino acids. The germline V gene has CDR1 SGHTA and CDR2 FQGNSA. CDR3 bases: TGTGCCAGCAGCCCCGGCAGGGCTTGGTCCACCGGGGAGCTGTTTTTT. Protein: CASSPGRAWSTGELFF.

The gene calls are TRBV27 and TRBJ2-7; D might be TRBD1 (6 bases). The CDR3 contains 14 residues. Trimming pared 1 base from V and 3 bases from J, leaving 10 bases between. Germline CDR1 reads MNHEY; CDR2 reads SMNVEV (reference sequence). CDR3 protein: CASSLWGPDYEQYF. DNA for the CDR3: TGTGCCAGCAGTTTATGGGGGCCAGACTACGAGCAGTACTTC.

The DNA for the CDR3 is TGTGCCAGCAGCGCCACCGGGACAGGAGGTTCACCCCTCCACTTT. Its protein product is CASSATGTGGSPLHF. The rearrangement links TRBV6-1 to TRBJ1-6; 8 bases are shared with TRBD1. The junction had 10 bases not matched to a gene; V was cut back by 6 bases and J by 9 bases. The CDR3 covers 15 residues. Germline V lookup: CDR1 MNHNS, CDR2 SASEGT.

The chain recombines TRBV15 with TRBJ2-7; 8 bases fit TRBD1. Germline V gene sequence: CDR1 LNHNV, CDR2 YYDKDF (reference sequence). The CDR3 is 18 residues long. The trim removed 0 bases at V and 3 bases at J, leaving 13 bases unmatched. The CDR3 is CATSRDLDRGRTDYEQYF. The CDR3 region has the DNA TGTGCCACCAGCAGAGATCTTGACAGGGGAAGGACAGACTACGAGCAGTACTTC. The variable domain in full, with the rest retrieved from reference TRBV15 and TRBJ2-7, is DAMVIQNPRYQVTQFGKPVTLSCSQTLNHNVMYWYQQKSSQAPKLLFHYYDKDFNNEADTPDNFQSRRPNTSFCFLDIRSPGLGDTAMYLCATSRDLDRGRTDYEQYFGPGTRLTVT.

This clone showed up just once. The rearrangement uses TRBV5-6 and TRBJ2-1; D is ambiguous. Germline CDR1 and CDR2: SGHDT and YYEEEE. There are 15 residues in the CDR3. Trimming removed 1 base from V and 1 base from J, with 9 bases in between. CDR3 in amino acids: CASSLTFASYNEQFF. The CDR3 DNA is TGTGCCAGCAGCTTGACATTCGCGTCCTACAATGAGCAGTTCTTC.

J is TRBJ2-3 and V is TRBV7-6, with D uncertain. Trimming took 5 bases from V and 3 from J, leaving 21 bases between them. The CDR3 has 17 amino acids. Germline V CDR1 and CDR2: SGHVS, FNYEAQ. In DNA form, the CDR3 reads TGTGCCAGCAGCCCCGCAAGGCCCCCCGTTCTTACAGATACGCAGTATTTT. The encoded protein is CASSPARPPVLTDTQYF.

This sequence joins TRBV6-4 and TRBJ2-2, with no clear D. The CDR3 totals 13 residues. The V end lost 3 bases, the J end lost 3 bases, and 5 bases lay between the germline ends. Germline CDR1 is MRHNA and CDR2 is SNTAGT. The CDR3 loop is CASSEWDTGELFF. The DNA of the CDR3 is TGTGCCAGCAGTGAATGGGACACCGGGGAGCTGTTTTTT.

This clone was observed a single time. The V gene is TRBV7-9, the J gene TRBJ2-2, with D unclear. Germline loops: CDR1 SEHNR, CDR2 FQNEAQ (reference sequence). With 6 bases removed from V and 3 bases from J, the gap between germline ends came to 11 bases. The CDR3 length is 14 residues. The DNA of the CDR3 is TGTGCCAGCAGAAGTGGTACCGACACCGGGGAGCTGTTTTTT. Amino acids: CASRSGTDTGELFF.